This TCR beta chain appears in the sequencing data of a study of blood T cell repertoires in COVID-19. The CDR3 is made up of 13 amino acids. V was clipped by 3 bases and J by 4 bases, with 10 bases between them. Per the germline V gene, CDR1 is ENHRY and CDR2 is SYGVKD. Assay: immunoSEQ multiplex PCR; the TCRdb copy retains only in-frame clones and omits some. The sample holds under 150,000 clones, roughly 85% seen once. Sequences were obtained from peripheral blood. The chain carries TRBV10-3 and TRBJ2-7; the D gene is possibly TRBD1 (5 bases). The sequence was collected from a woman between 55 and 75 years old with COVID-19, enrolled during active disease. The CDR3 loop reads CAISDRARYEQYF. CDR3 DNA sequence: TGTGCCATCAGTGACAGGGCGAGATACGAGCAGTACTTC.